This section outlines one T cell receptor (beta chain) sequence together with its context. The source of the sample is a study of shared clonotypes between healthy human individuals. Germline CDR1 and CDR2: SGHVS and FQNEAQ. V was trimmed by 3 bases and J by 6 bases, leaving 15 bases between them. The length of the CDR3 is 15 residues. Genomic DNA, for the unsorted samples, came from about 90 million PBMCs. An even split of each subset's genomic DNA across several immunoSEQ plates was performed. Measured with immunoSEQ multiplex PCR; TCRdb has only the in-frame clones, and not every one. The sample holds about half a million clones, approximately 79% seen once.

Sequenced input: PBMCs. The chain couples TRBV7-8 to TRBJ1-3, with D perhaps matching TRBD1 (5 bases). This receptor was obtained from a woman aged 40 to 50 in good health. Some clones in this sample may be carry-over from other donors' samples. CDR3 sequence: CASSLGRGGINTIYF. Written as DNA, the CDR3 is TGTGCCAGCAGCTTGGGACGGGGGGGGATAAACACCATATATTTT.